This TCR beta chain was captured by sequencing in a study of blood T cell repertoires in COVID-19. Measured with immunoSEQ multiplex PCR; TCRdb has only the in-frame clones, and not every one. The sample has approximately 75,000 clones; 65% to 90% are singletons. Unmatched junction bases numbered 5, after V lost 4 bases and J lost 2 bases. This CDR3 is 14 amino acids long. The germline V gene encodes CDR1 SGHTS and CDR2 YDEGEE. The chain uses TRBV5-8 and TRBJ1-2; the match to TRBD1 covers 7 bases. This receptor was identified in a man of 80 years or more with COVID-19, enrolled during active disease. The material sequenced was peripheral blood. The CDR3 DNA is TGTGCCAGCAGCCCGAGGACAGGAAACTATGGCTACACCTTC. Its translation is CASSPRTGNYGYTF.